What follows are 21 T cell receptor beta chains derived from one specimen sequenced in a study of shared clonotypes between healthy human individuals. The assay was immunoSEQ multiplex PCR, and TCRdb's table has in-frame clones only and misses some. This sample has roughly 510,000 clones, with roughly 85% found just once. The specimen sequenced was PBMCs. All receptors derive from a middle-aged woman in good health. Some clones in this sample may be carry-over from other donors' samples.

V usage is TRBV7-9 and J usage is TRBJ1-1; 9 bases are shared with TRBD1. From germline, CDR1 is SEHNR and CDR2 FQNEAQ (reference sequence). The CDR3 has 16 residues. J gave up 0 bases and V 4 bases, and 6 bases lay outside the gene matches. The CDR3 DNA follows: TGTGCCAGCAGCTCCGGACAGGGGTTCATGAACACTGAAGCTTTCTTT. Translated, it gives CASSSGQGFMNTEAFF.

In nucleotides, the CDR3 is TGTGCCAGCAGCCGCGATACAGGGGGTTGGACTGAAGCTTTCTTT. The encoded protein is CASSRDTGGWTEAFF. The rearrangement links TRBV4-2 to TRBJ1-1; 8 bases align to TRBD1. J lost 5 bases, V lost 4 bases, and 9 bases had no gene match. The germline CDR1 and CDR2 sequences are LGHNA and YNFKEQ. The CDR3 covers 15 residues.

V is TRBV27 and J is TRBJ2-1; 9 bases align to TRBD1. The germline CDR1 and CDR2 sequences are MNHEY and SMNVEV (reference sequence). The V gene end was trimmed by 5 bases and the J gene end by 9 bases; junction bases not matched to a gene: 8. This CDR3 contains 14 residues. The CDR3 DNA reads TGTGCCAGCAGTCTCGCGACAGGGGGGTTTGAGCAGTTCTTC. Its translation: CASSLATGGFEQFF.

This sequence joins TRBV6-5 and TRBJ2-3, with TRBD1 matching over 7 bases. Unmatched junction bases numbered 12, after V lost 6 bases and J lost 6 bases. The CDR3 is 15 residues long. CDR1 and CDR2 from the germline V gene are MNHEY and SVGAGI. The CDR3 bases are TGTGCCAGCAGCCCCTGGACAGGCCAAGGTGATACGCAGTATTTT. Its protein is CASSPWTGQGDTQYF.

V usage is TRBV28 and J usage is TRBJ1-4; tentatively, D is TRBD1 (5 bases). V lost 4 bases and J 2 bases, leaving 14 bases between the germline ends. The CDR3 length is 16 residues. CDR1 is MDHEN, CDR2 SYDVKM, per germline. The CDR3 loop is CASSSLGVATNEKLFF. The CDR3 bases are TGTGCCAGCAGTTCCCTGGGGGTAGCCACTAATGAAAAACTGTTTTTT.

Regarding this clone: This sample includes further DNA sequences coding for the same CDR3. This chain uses TRBV7-8 with TRBJ2-5; D is uncertain. V was trimmed by 4 bases and J by 2 bases, leaving 2 bases between them. The CDR3 contains 11 residues. Per germline, CDR1 SGHVS and CDR2 FQNEAQ. DNA of the CDR3: TGTGCCAGCAGCTCTCAAGAGACCCAGTACTTC. The encoded protein is CASSSQETQYF.

The sample holds one count of this clone. V is TRBV30 and J is TRBJ1-4; no reliable D call. From germline, CDR1 is GTSNPN and CDR2 SVGIG (reference sequence). The CDR3 runs 14 residues. V gave up 2 bases and J gave up 0 bases, with 7 bases separating them. Written as DNA, the CDR3 is TGTGCCTGGAGTCTTCGGACAACTAATGAAAAACTGTTTTTT. It codes for CAWSLRTTNEKLFF.

The chain combines TRBV6-5 with TRBJ2-7; possible D gene TRBD1, 6 bases. Germline V lookup: CDR1 MNHEY, CDR2 SVGAGI. The CDR3 totals 15 residues. The germline V and J ends were trimmed by 5 bases and 0 bases, with 14 bases remaining between them. This CDR3 reads CASSRDTSSSYEQYF. CDR3 DNA: TGTGCCAGCAGTCGGGACACTTCGAGCTCCTACGAGCAGTACTTC.

The chain couples TRBV5-1 to TRBJ1-2; possible D gene TRBD1, 5 bases. Trimming shortened V by 1 base and J by 1 base, and 11 bases separated the two germline ends. Germline CDR1 reads SGHRS; CDR2 reads YFSETQ. The CDR3 is made up of 15 amino acids. CDR3 DNA: TGCGCCAGCAGCTTGAGCCAGGGTATTAACTATGGCTACACCTTC. This translates into CASSLSQGINYGYTF.

The rearrangement links TRBV10-2 to TRBJ2-4; D could derive from TRBD1 or TRBD2 (6 bases each). This CDR3 comprises 14 residues. Germline CDR1 reads WSHSY; CDR2 reads SAAADI. The V and J ends lost 8 bases and 8 bases respectively, with 19 bases between them. Here the CDR3 reads CASATKLGGYIQYF. In nucleotides, the CDR3 is TGCGCCAGCGCAACCAAATTAGGGGGGTACATTCAGTACTTC.

The chain joins TRBV5-1 to TRBJ1-1, with D tentatively TRBD1 (5 bases). Germline V gene sequence: CDR1 SGHRS, CDR2 YFSETQ. V was shortened by 2 bases and J by 4 bases, with 12 bases between the two germline ends. The CDR3 runs to 14 residues. In DNA, the CDR3 is TGCGCCAGCAGCTTCGGCGCGGGGACCACTGAAGCTTTCTTT. Residues: CASSFGAGTTEAFF. Full variable domain (remainder filled in from reference TRBV5-1 and TRBJ1-1): KAGVTQTPRYLIKTRGQQVTLSCSPISGHRSVSWYQQTPGQGLQFLFEYFSETQRNKGNFPGRFSGRQFSNSRSEMNVSTLELGDSALYLCASSFGAGTTEAFFGQGTRLTVV.

V and J are TRBV5-8 and TRBJ2-3, with D uncertain. V lost 4 bases, J lost 6 bases, and 9 bases lay in between. Germline V gives CDR1 SGHTS, CDR2 YDEGEE. The CDR3 extends over 12 amino acids. The CDR3 loop reads CASSPLDDTQYF. CDR3 nucleotide sequence: TGTGCCAGCAGCCCCCTGGATGATACGCAGTATTTT.

The chain has TRBV5-6 and TRBJ1-2, with TRBD1 matching 7 bases. V gave up 0 bases and J gave up 7 bases; unmatched junction bases: 3. The CDR3 length is 13 residues. The germline gives CDR1 SGHDT, CDR2 YYEEEE. The CDR3 DNA is TGTGCCAGCAGCTTGGCAGGGGGAGGTGGCTACACCTTC. It yields the protein CASSLAGGGGYTF.

The J gene is TRBJ2-3, the V gene TRBV29-1; 11 bases map to TRBD2. Germline assignment: CDR1 SQVTM and CDR2 ANQGSEA. V lost 4 bases and J lost 3; bases outside the gene matches: 3. The CDR3 is made up of 14 amino acids. This CDR3 is CSVARTSGTDTQYF. The DNA for the CDR3 is TGCAGCGTTGCAAGGACTAGCGGGACAGATACGCAGTATTTT.

This chain joins TRBV7-9 and TRBJ1-2; a weak D match, TRBD1 (5 bases). CDR3 length: 14 residues. The V gene lost 2 bases and the J gene lost 9 bases, with 16 bases spanning the gap. The germline V gene encodes CDR1 SEHNR and CDR2 FQNEAQ (reference sequence). The CDR3 spells CASSLNVGPSSYTF. The CDR3 coding sequence is TGTGCCAGCAGCTTAAACGTGGGGCCTTCGAGCTACACCTTC. The full variable domain, its missing parts supplied by reference TRBV7-9 and TRBJ1-2, is DTGVSQNPRHKITKRGQNVTFRCDPISEHNRLYWYRQTLGQGPEFLTYFQNEAQLEKSRLLSDRFSAERPKGSFSTLEIQRTEQGDSAMYLCASSLNVGPSSYTFGSGTRLTVV.

This clone was observed at least ten times. The chain uses TRBV2 and TRBJ1-4, with a possible D match to TRBD1 (5 bases). V dropped 10 bases and J dropped 3 bases, with 15 bases sitting between them. Germline CDR1 and CDR2: SNHLY and FYNNEI. This CDR3 is built from 14 residues. This CDR3 is CATALGQSNEKLFF. CDR3 coding DNA: TGTGCCACGGCTTTGGGGCAGTCTAATGAAAAACTGTTTTTT.

V usage is TRBV4-1 and J usage is TRBJ2-2; 11 bases fit TRBD1. V shed 3 bases, J shed 6 bases, and the junction held 0 bases outside the gene matches. The CDR3 has 14 amino acids. The germline gives CDR1 MGHRA, CDR2 YSYEKL. CDR3 in amino acids: CASSQGQGAGELFF. DNA of the CDR3: TGCGCCAGCAGCCAGGGACAGGGGGCCGGGGAGCTGTTTTTT.

The gene calls are TRBV29-1 and TRBJ2-3, with TRBD2 matching over 8 bases. Germline-derived CDR1 and CDR2 are SQVTM and ANQGSEA. There are 14 residues in the CDR3. Trimming removed 3 bases from V and 1 base from J; junction bases left unmatched: 3. The CDR3 region is CSVDQLAGTDTQYF. In DNA, the CDR3 is TGCAGCGTTGATCAACTAGCGGGCACAGATACGCAGTATTTT.

This chain joins TRBV9 and TRBJ2-1, with 8 bases identical to TRBD2. Germline CDR1 and CDR2: SGDLS and YYNGEE. This CDR3 region has 19 residues. V lost 0 bases to trimming and J lost 8 bases; unmatched junction nucleotides: 19. CDR3 sequence (DNA): TGTGCCAGCAGCGTAGAAGGCCGATTGGGGACTAGGAAGAAGGATGAGCAGTTCTTC. This translates into CASSVEGRLGTRKKDEQFF.

This clone was counted between two and nine times. The V call is TRBV27, the J call TRBJ1-5; D gene unclear. V lost 10 bases, J lost 6 bases, and 16 bases lay in between. Germline assignment: CDR1 MNHEY and CDR2 SMNVEV (reference sequence). The CDR3 totals 13 residues. The CDR3 DNA sequence: TGTGCCACCCGGAGAGGGTTCGGTCAGCCCCAGCATTTT. Its translation is CATRRGFGQPQHF.

This clone appeared a few times. This chain connects TRBV19 to TRBJ2-1; D is unclear. V lost 1 base, J lost 14 bases, and 15 bases lay in between. CDR1 is LNHDA and CDR2 is SQIVND in the germline V gene (reference sequence). The CDR3 spans 13 residues. The CDR3 loop reads CASSIGLDLKEFF. In DNA form, the CDR3 reads TGTGCCAGTAGTATAGGTCTAGATTTGAAAGAGTTCTTC.